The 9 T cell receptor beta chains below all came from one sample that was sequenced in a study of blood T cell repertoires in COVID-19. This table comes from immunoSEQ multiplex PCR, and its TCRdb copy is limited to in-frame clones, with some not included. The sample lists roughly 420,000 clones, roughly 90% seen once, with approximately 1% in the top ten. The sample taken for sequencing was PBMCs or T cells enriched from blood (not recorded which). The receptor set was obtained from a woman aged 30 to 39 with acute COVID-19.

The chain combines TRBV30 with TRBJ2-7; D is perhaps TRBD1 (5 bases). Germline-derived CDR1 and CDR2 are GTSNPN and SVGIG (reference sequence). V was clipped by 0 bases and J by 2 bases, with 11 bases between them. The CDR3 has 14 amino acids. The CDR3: CAWSVGQETYEQYF. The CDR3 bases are TGTGCCTGGAGTGTGGGGCAGGAAACCTACGAGCAGTACTTC. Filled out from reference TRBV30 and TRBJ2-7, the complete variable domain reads SQTIHQWPATLVQPVGSPLSLECTVEGTSNPNLYWYRQAAGRGLQLLFYSVGIGQISSEVPQNLSASRPQDRQFILSSKKLLLSDSGFYLCAWSVGQETYEQYFGPGTRLTVT.

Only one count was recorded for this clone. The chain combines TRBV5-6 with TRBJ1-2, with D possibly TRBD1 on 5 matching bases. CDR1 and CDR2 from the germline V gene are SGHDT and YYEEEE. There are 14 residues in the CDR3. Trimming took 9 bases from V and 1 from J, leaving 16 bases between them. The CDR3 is CATIAPQDNYGYTF. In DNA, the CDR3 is TGTGCCACAATTGCCCCACAGGATAACTATGGCTACACCTTC. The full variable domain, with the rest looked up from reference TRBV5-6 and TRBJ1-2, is DAGVTQSPTHLIKTRGQQVTLRCSPKSGHDTVSWYQQALGQGPQFIFQYYEEEERQRGNFPDRFSGHQFPNYSSELNVNALLLGDSALYLCATIAPQDNYGYTFGSGTRLTVV.

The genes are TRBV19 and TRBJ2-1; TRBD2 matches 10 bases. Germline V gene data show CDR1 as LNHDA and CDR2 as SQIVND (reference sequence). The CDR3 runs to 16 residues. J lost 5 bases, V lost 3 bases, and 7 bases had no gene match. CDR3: CASSMNPSGGHNEQFF. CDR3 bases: TGTGCCAGTAGTATGAACCCTAGCGGGGGCCACAATGAGCAGTTCTTC.

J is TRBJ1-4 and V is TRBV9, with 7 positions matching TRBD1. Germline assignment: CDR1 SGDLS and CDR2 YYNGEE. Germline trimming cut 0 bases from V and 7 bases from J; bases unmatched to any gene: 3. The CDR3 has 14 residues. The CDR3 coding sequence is TGTGCCAGCAGCGTAGCCCAGGGGGGTGAAAAACTGTTTTTT. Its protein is CASSVAQGGEKLFF.

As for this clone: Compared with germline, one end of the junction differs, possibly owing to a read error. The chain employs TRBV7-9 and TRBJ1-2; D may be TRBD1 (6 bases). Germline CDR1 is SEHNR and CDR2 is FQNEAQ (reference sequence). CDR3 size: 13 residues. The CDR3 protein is CASSLGLGGGYTF. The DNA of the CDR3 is TGTGCCAGCAGTTTAGGGTTAGGGGGTGGCTACACCTTC.

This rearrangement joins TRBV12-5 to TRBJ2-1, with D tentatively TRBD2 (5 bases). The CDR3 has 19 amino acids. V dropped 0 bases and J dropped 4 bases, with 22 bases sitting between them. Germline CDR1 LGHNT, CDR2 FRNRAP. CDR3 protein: CASGLVPDGASSLYNEQFF. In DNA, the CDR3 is TGTGCTAGTGGTTTGGTACCCGATGGCGCTAGCAGCCTTTACAATGAGCAGTTCTTC. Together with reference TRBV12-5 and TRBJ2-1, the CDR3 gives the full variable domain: DARVTQTPRHKVTEMGQEVTMRCQPILGHNTVFWYRQTMMQGLELLAYFRNRAPLDDSGMPKDRFSAEMPDATLATLKIQPSEPRDSAVYFCASGLVPDGASSLYNEQFFGPGTRLTVL.

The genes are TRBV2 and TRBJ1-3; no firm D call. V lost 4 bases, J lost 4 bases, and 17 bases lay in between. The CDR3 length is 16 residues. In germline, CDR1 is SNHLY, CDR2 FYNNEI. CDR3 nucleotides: TGTGCCAGCAGTGCGCGGAGGCCGACAACGGGAAACACCATATATTTT. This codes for CASSARRPTTGNTIYF.

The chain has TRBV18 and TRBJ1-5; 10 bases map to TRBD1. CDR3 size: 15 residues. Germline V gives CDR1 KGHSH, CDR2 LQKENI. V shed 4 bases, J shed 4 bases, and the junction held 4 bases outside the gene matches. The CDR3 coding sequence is TGTGCCAGCTCACAGGGACAGGGGCTAAATCAGCCCCAGCATTTT. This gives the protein CASSQGQGLNQPQHF.

As DNA, the CDR3 is TGTGCCAGCCGAGCCCAGGGGGCGGGGAACACTGAAGCTTTCTTT. Protein: CASRAQGAGNTEAFF. The rearrangement links TRBV5-4 to TRBJ1-1; 8 bases are a match to TRBD1. Losses at the gene ends were 7 bases for V and 1 base for J; bases not matched to a gene: 9. This CDR3 contains 15 residues. The V gene's germline CDR1 is SGHNT and CDR2 YYREEE (reference sequence). The full variable domain, its missing parts supplied by reference TRBV5-4 and TRBJ1-1, is ETGVTQSPTHLIKTRGQQVTLRCSSQSGHNTVSWYQQALGQGPQFIFQYYREEENGRGNFPPRFSGLQFPNYSSELNVNALELDDSALYLCASRAQGAGNTEAFFGQGTRLTVV.